Listed below are T cell receptor beta chains from one sample, sequenced in a study of T cell responses to AZD1222 COVID-19 vaccine. The assay was immunoSEQ multiplex PCR, and TCRdb's table has in-frame clones only and misses some. The sample records just under 90,000 clones, around 91% being singletons. The input for sequencing was peripheral blood, taken 28 days after the second AZD1222 dose. Receptors originate from an adult who received the AZD1222 COVID-19 vaccine. The CDR3 runs from the conserved cysteine through the conserved F or W. The order of the fields is clone size, J gene, V gene, D gene, CDR3 DNA, CDR3 protein. D genes are given only for firm matches. Part of the rows lack a size; the others show once, few, many or a class for expanded clones.

NA	TRBJ1-2	TRBV24-1	NA	TGTGCCACCAGTGATTTCGGCCAGAGATTTAACTATGGCTACACCTTC	CATSDFGQRFNYGYTF
NA	TRBJ2-2	TRBV3-1/TRBV3-2	NA	TGTGCCAGCAGCCAGATCAGAGGCGGGGAGCTGTTTTTT	CASSQIRGGELFF
NA	TRBJ2-3	TRBV7-2	NA	TGTGCCAGCAGCAACCCCGGGACTAGCACAGATACGCAGTATTTT	CASSNPGTSTDTQYF
NA	TRBJ2-7	TRBV5-1	NA	TGCGCCAGCAGCCCCTCGTTGTCTGGGTACGAGCAGTACTTC	CASSPSLSGYEQYF
NA	TRBJ1-5	TRBV30	TRBD1	TGTGCCTCGGGACAGGGTGGAAATCAGCCCCAGCATTTT	CASGQGGNQPQHF
once	TRBJ2-3	TRBV27	NA	TGTGCCAGCAGTGACCAGGCAGGGGCAGATACGCAGTATTTT	CASSDQAGADTQYF
few	TRBJ1-5	TRBV30	NA	TGTGCCTGGAGTGTAAGGGCAGGCGAACGATCTAATCAGCCCCAGCATTTT	CAWSVRAGERSNQPQHF
NA	TRBJ1-2	TRBV29-1	NA	TGCAGCGTTGAAGAGATGATGTACAGCGATTATTTAAACTATGGCTACACCTTC	CSVEEMMYSDYLNYGYTF
NA	TRBJ2-3	TRBV6-5	TRBD2	TGTGCCAGCAGCGCAGCGGGGCGGTTTCTAGATACGCAGTATTTT	CASSAAGRFLDTQYF
NA	TRBJ2-2	TRBV7-2	TRBD1	TGTGCCAGCAGCCAAATGACAGGGGGCATCGGGGAGCTGTTTTTT	CASSQMTGGIGELFF
NA	TRBJ1-3	TRBV2	NA	TGTGCCAGCAGTGAAGATCTGGTCAGTCTCGGAAACACCATATATTTT	CASSEDLVSLGNTIYF
NA	TRBJ1-5	TRBV2	TRBD1	TGTGCCAGCAGTTATTACAGGGGAAAACAGCCCCAGCATTTT	CASSYYRGKQPQHF
NA	TRBJ2-3	TRBV5-5	TRBD2	TGTGCCAGCAGTCACCCCTACGGGAGGGATACGCAGTATTTT	CASSHPYGRDTQYF
few	TRBJ1-2	TRBV3-1/TRBV3-2	NA	TGTGCCAGCAGCCAAGCCGGGGGAGTGGGACATGGCTACACCTTC	CASSQAGGVGHGYTF
NA	TRBJ1-1	TRBV11-2	NA	TGTGCCAGCAGCTTAGCGGCAATATACACTGAAGCTTTCTTT	CASSLAAIYTEAFF
NA	TRBJ1-1	TRBV19	NA	TGTGCCAGTAGTATACCTCCGGGACGGGGGAACACTGAAGCTTTCTTT	CASSIPPGRGNTEAFF
NA	TRBJ1-5	TRBV2	NA	TGTGCCAGCAGTAATTTAGACAGGTTTCAAGGTCAGCCCCAGCATTTT	CASSNLDRFQGQPQHF
NA	TRBJ2-5	TRBV4-2	TRBD1	TGTGCCAGCAGCCCCAATCTAGACAGGGGATGGGAGACCCAGTACTTC	CASSPNLDRGWETQYF
NA	TRBJ1-4	TRBV14	NA	TGTGCCAGCAGCCAAAGGTCCGGGGTCGAAAAACTGTTTTTT	CASSQRSGVEKLFF
NA	TRBJ2-4	TRBV3-1/TRBV3-2	NA	TGTGCCAGCAGCCAAGGCGCGGGGCCCAAAAACATTCAGTACTTC	CASSQGAGPKNIQYF
NA	TRBJ1-1	TRBV11-3	NA	TGTGCCAGCAGTTTCACGACGGGTATGAACACTGAAGCTTTCTTT	CASSFTTGMNTEAFF
NA	TRBJ2-1	TRBV3-1/TRBV3-2	NA	TGTGCCAGCAGCCCCCCGGGGGACGATGAGCAGTTCTTC	CASSPPGDDEQFF
NA	TRBJ1-4	TRBV7-2	NA	TGTGCCAGCAGGCGCTCTGGGAGAGGTGAAAAACTGTTTTTT	CASRRSGRGEKLFF
NA	TRBJ2-1	TRBV2	TRBD1	TGTGCCAGCAGTGACGTCAGGGGGCTTTTGGATGAGCAGTTCTTC	CASSDVRGLLDEQFF
NA	TRBJ1-1	TRBV4-1	NA	TGCGCCAGCAGCCAAGCCAGCACTGAAGCTTTCTTT	CASSQASTEAFF
NA	TRBJ2-7	TRBV25-1	TRBD1	TGTGCCAGCAGTGGAACAGGGGTGGCCTACGAGCAGTACTTC	CASSGTGVAYEQYF
NA	TRBJ2-7	TRBV6-1	TRBD1	TGTGCCAGCACCCCGACAGGGGGCAACTACGAGCAGTACTTC	CASTPTGGNYEQYF
NA	TRBJ2-1	TRBV11-1	TRBD2	TGTGCCAGCAGCTCGACTAGCGGGGGGCGATACAATGAGCAGTTCTTC	CASSSTSGGRYNEQFF
NA	TRBJ2-3	TRBV14	NA	TGTGCCAGCAGCCCCGTTCGAGCAGATACGCAGTATTTT	CASSPVRADTQYF
NA	TRBJ1-1	TRBV30	NA	TGTGCCTGGAGTCGACAGTTGAACACTGAAGCTTTCTTT	CAWSRQLNTEAFF
NA	TRBJ2-1	TRBV5-1	NA	TGCGCCAGCAGCTTGGTAGCGGATCCATACAATGAGCAGTTCTTC	CASSLVADPYNEQFF